This T cell receptor beta chain was obtained from a study of T cells in Graves' hyperthyroidism and ophthalmopathy. Researchers took RNA transcripts and amplified the TCR beta CDR3 regions from them. The HTBI primer set was used in a first-round RT-PCR of the TCR CDR3. TCRdb called the multiplex PCR reads again in MiXCR, with one record for every CDR3 protein. The data contain about 600,000 distinct CDR3 sequences, roughly 15% of them seen just once; the ten biggest clones take up around 13%. This clonotype was counted a few times. Per germline, CDR1 MGHRA and CDR2 YSYEKL. V lost 4 bases, J lost 7 bases, and 17 bases lay in between. The CDR3 has 15 amino acids.

The source is a woman in her fifties or sixties with Graves' ophthalmopathy. Sequenced: blood. The chain joins TRBV4-1 to TRBJ2-1, with D uncertain. This CDR3 is CASSRLGYKVNEQFF. In DNA, the CDR3 is TGCGCCAGCAGCCGACTGGGATATAAGGTGAATGAGCAGTTCTTC.